This is a list of T cell receptor beta chains from one sample in a study of Ad26.COV2.S vaccination and SARS-CoV-2 variants. The method was immunoSEQ multiplex PCR; TCRdb's version includes in-frame clones alone and lacks a portion of them. Of roughly 510,000 clones listed, roughly nine tenths are singletons. Sequences were derived from peripheral blood, sampled in a trial of Ad26.COV2.S vaccine versus placebo. The source is a person between 18 and 59 years old who received the Ad26.COV2.S COVID-19 vaccine or a placebo. Both conserved end residues are trimmed from each CDR3.

TRBV5-1	TRBJ1-2	ASSFGAGTDYT
TRBV19	TRBJ2-1	ASSILPRALVNEQF
TRBV19	TRBJ1-5	ASSIPGQPSNQPQH
TRBV27	TRBJ1-2	ASSESRGLRGYT
TRBV5-4	TRBJ2-5	ASRAGLQETQY
TRBV9	TRBJ2-2	ASSVAASPGLTGELF
TRBV6-5	TRBJ1-2	ASSYGGVNGYT
TRBV10-3	TRBJ2-7	AISEFTGEQY
TRBV30	TRBJ1-4	AWSVGQGVKKLF
TRBV14	TRBJ1-2	ASSQGLGQHYGYT